The rows below give T cell receptor beta chains drawn from one sample of a study of blood T cell repertoires in COVID-19. Repertoires were generated with immunoSEQ multiplex PCR, while TCRdb's copy carries only in-frame clones and drops some. The sample has 270,000 or so clones; more than 85% are singletons. Sequencing was performed on peripheral blood. These receptor sequences come from a man between 35 and 55 years old with acute or convalescent COVID-19. CDR3s include the opening cysteine and the closing phenylalanine or tryptophan. Fields, in order: D gene, clone size, V gene, J gene, CDR3 DNA, CDR3 protein. The D gene is left open where the match is weak. A clone size is listed for some rows: how often the clone was seen (once, few, many), or a class if it is expanded.

d_call: TRBD1; clone_size: few; v_call: TRBV4-1; j_call: TRBJ1-4; cdr3_nt: TGCGCCAGCAGCCAGGCTCTCCGGGGGACAGATGAAAAACTGTTTTTT; cdr3_aa: CASSQALRGTDEKLFF
d_call: -; clone_size: -; v_call: TRBV12-3/TRBV12-4; j_call: TRBJ1-6; cdr3_nt: TGTGCCAGCAGGGGGAGCCATTCACCCCTCCACTTT; cdr3_aa: CASRGSHSPLHF
d_call: -; clone_size: -; v_call: TRBV6-6; j_call: TRBJ1-2; cdr3_nt: TGTGCCAGCAGTTACGCGTATGGCTACACCTTC; cdr3_aa: CASSYAYGYTF
d_call: -; clone_size: -; v_call: TRBV2; j_call: TRBJ1-2; cdr3_nt: TGTGCCAGCAGTGAAGCTTTCTCCCTTGGCTACACCTTC; cdr3_aa: CASSEAFSLGYTF
d_call: -; clone_size: -; v_call: TRBV3-1/TRBV3-2; j_call: TRBJ2-3; cdr3_nt: TGTGCCAGCAGCCAAGAGAGGCAGGGGAAGGGCACAGATACGCAGTATTTT; cdr3_aa: CASSQERQGKGTDTQYF
d_call: -; clone_size: -; v_call: TRBV20-1; j_call: TRBJ2-7; cdr3_nt: TGCAGTGCTAGATGGCTCGCCGAGCAGTACTTC; cdr3_aa: CSARWLAEQYF
d_call: TRBD2; clone_size: once; v_call: TRBV2; j_call: TRBJ2-7; cdr3_nt: TGTGCCAGCACCCTAGCGGGGGGGCCATACGAGCAGTACTTC; cdr3_aa: CASTLAGGPYEQYF
d_call: TRBD1; clone_size: once; v_call: TRBV25-1; j_call: TRBJ2-7; cdr3_nt: TGTGCCAGCCATATAGGACAGGCCTCCTACGAGCAGTACTTC; cdr3_aa: CASHIGQASYEQYF
d_call: -; clone_size: -; v_call: TRBV7-6; j_call: TRBJ1-1; cdr3_nt: TGTGCCAGCAGCTTACAGGTGGACACTGAAGCTTTCTTT; cdr3_aa: CASSLQVDTEAFF
d_call: TRBD1; clone_size: -; v_call: TRBV24-1; j_call: TRBJ2-7; cdr3_nt: TGTGCCACCAGTCCCCGGGACAGGCCTTCCTACGAGCAGTACTTC; cdr3_aa: CATSPRDRPSYEQYF
d_call: -; clone_size: -; v_call: TRBV5-1; j_call: TRBJ1-1; cdr3_nt: TGCGCCGGCAGCTTGGCCGAGGAGGATCGGAAGATCAACACTGAAGCTTTCTTT; cdr3_aa: CAGSLAEEDRKINTEAFF
d_call: -; clone_size: once; v_call: TRBV6-5; j_call: TRBJ1-4; cdr3_nt: TGTGCCAGTTGCGGGGGCGAGTCTAATGAAAAACTGTTTTTT; cdr3_aa: CASCGGESNEKLFF
d_call: -; clone_size: -; v_call: TRBV12-5; j_call: TRBJ1-6; cdr3_nt: TGTGCTAGTGGTTTAGAGTTGGATTCACCCCTCCACTTT; cdr3_aa: CASGLELDSPLHF
d_call: TRBD2; clone_size: -; v_call: TRBV7-2; j_call: TRBJ2-7; cdr3_nt: TGTGCCAGCGGGATAGCGGGGGCCTCACTCGAGCAGTACTTC; cdr3_aa: CASGIAGASLEQYF
d_call: -; clone_size: -; v_call: TRBV29-1; j_call: TRBJ1-1; cdr3_nt: TGCAGCGTTGGAGAGGGCGCTGAAGCTTTCTTT; cdr3_aa: CSVGEGAEAFF
d_call: -; clone_size: -; v_call: TRBV12-3/TRBV12-4; j_call: TRBJ1-2; cdr3_nt: TGTGCCAGCAGTTCGACTTCGGTCGGCTACACCTTC; cdr3_aa: CASSSTSVGYTF
d_call: -; clone_size: -; v_call: TRBV2; j_call: TRBJ2-1; cdr3_nt: TGTGCCAGCAGTGAAACTGGGGGGGCAGGAGATGAGCAGTTCTTC; cdr3_aa: CASSETGGAGDEQFF
d_call: TRBD1; clone_size: -; v_call: TRBV2; j_call: TRBJ2-6; cdr3_nt: TGTGCCAGCAGTGCCGGGACAGGATCTACATCTGGGGCCAACGTCCTGACTTTC; cdr3_aa: CASSAGTGSTSGANVLTF
d_call: TRBD1; clone_size: -; v_call: TRBV5-1; j_call: TRBJ1-1; cdr3_nt: TGCGCCAGCAGCTTGGGGACAGGGTGGAACACTGAAGCTTTCTTT; cdr3_aa: CASSLGTGWNTEAFF
d_call: TRBD1; clone_size: -; v_call: TRBV2; j_call: TRBJ1-1; cdr3_nt: TGTGCCAGCGGGGACAGACGTTACAACACTGAAGCTTTCTTT; cdr3_aa: CASGDRRYNTEAFF
d_call: -; clone_size: -; v_call: TRBV11-2; j_call: TRBJ2-2; cdr3_nt: TGTGCCAGCAGTTCGGACACTAACACCGGGGAGCTGTTTTTT; cdr3_aa: CASSSDTNTGELFF
d_call: -; clone_size: -; v_call: TRBV12-5; j_call: TRBJ1-1; cdr3_nt: TGTGCTAGTGGTTTGGATCGAGGGGGGGCACTGACTGAAGCTTTCTTT; cdr3_aa: CASGLDRGGALTEAFF
d_call: -; clone_size: -; v_call: TRBV3-1/TRBV3-2; j_call: TRBJ1-2; cdr3_nt: TGTGCCAGCAGCCTCAACCAAAGGGGTCGGTATGGCTACACCTTC; cdr3_aa: CASSLNQRGRYGYTF
d_call: -; clone_size: once; v_call: TRBV7-3; j_call: TRBJ2-7; cdr3_nt: TGTGCCAGCAGCCATGGCGGCAGCATGGACGAGCAGTACTTC; cdr3_aa: CASSHGGSMDEQYF